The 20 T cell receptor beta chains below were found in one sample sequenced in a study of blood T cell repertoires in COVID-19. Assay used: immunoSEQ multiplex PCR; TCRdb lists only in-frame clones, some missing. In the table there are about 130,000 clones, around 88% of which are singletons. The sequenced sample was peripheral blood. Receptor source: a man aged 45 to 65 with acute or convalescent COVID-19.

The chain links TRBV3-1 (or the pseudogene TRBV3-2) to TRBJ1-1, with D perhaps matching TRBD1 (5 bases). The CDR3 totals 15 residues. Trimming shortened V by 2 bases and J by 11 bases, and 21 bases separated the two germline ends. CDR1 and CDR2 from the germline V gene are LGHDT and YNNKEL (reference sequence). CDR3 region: CASSQSYGGGLRAFF. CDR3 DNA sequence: TGTGCCAGCAGCCAATCTTACGGGGGAGGCTTAAGGGCTTTCTTT.

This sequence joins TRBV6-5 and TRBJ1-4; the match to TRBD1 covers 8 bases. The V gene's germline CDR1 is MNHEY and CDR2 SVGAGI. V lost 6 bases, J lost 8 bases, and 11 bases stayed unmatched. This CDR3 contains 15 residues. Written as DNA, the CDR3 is TGTGCCAGCAGCAAAGGGGCGGCAGGGGGCGAAAAACTGTTTTTT. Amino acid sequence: CASSKGAAGGEKLFF.

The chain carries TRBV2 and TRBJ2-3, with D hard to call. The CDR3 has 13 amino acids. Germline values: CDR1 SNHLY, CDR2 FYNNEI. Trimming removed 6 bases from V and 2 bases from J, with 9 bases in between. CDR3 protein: CASRGEVTDTQYF. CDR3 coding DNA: TGTGCCAGCAGAGGAGAAGTCACAGATACGCAGTATTTT.

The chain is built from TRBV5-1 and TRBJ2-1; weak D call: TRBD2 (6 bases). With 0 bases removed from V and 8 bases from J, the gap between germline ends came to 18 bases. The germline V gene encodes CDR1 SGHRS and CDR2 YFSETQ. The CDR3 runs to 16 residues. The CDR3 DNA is TGCGCCAGCAGCTTGGGTCCGGGGGTGGGCGGCTATGAGCAGTTCTTC. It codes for CASSLGPGVGGYEQFF. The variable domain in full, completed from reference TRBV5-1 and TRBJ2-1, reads KAGVTQTPRYLIKTRGQQVTLSCSPISGHRSVSWYQQTPGQGLQFLFEYFSETQRNKGNFPGRFSGRQFSNSRSEMNVSTLELGDSALYLCASSLGPGVGGYEQFFGPGTRLTVL.

The CDR3 DNA follows: TGCGCCAGCAGCCGGGTGACTAGCGGGAGCTCGGATGAGCAGTTCTTC. Translation: CASSRVTSGSSDEQFF. The chain links TRBV5-1 to TRBJ2-1; 12 bases agree with TRBD2. Per the germline V gene, CDR1 is SGHRS and CDR2 is YFSETQ. The J segment lost 8 bases and the V segment lost 4 bases, leaving 10 bases of the junction unmatched. The CDR3 loop spans 16 amino acids.

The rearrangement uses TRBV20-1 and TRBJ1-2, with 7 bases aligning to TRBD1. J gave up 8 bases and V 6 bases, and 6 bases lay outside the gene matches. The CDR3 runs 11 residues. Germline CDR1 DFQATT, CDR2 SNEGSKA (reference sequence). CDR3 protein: CSATTGYGYTF. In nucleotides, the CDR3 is TGCAGTGCCACGACAGGGTACGGCTACACCTTC.

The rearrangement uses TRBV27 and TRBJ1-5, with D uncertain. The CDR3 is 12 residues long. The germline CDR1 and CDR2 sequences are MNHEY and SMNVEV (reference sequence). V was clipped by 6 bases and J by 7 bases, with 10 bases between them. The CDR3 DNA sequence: TGTGCCAGCAGCCCAGGAGGACAGCCCCAGCATTTT. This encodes CASSPGGQPQHF.

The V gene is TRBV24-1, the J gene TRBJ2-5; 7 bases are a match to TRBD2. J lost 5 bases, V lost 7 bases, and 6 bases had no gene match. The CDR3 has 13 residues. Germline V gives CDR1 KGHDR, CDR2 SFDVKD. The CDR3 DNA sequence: TGTGCCACCAGCCACTCCGGGAGGGAGACCCAGTACTTC. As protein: CATSHSGRETQYF.

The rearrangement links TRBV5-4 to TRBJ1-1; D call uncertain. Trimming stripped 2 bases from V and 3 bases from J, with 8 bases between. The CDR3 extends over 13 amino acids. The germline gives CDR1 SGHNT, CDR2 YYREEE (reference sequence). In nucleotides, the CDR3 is TGTGCCAGCAGCTTCCCCGGGGACACTGAAGCTTTCTTT. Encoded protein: CASSFPGDTEAFF.

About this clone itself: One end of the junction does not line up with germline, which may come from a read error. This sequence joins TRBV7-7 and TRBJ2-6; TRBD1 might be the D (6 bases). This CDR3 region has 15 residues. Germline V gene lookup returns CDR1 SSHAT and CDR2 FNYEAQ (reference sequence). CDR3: CASSLPGAGANVLTF. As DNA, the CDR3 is TGTGCTAGCAGCTTACCAGGGGCTGGGGCCAACGTCCTGACTTTC.

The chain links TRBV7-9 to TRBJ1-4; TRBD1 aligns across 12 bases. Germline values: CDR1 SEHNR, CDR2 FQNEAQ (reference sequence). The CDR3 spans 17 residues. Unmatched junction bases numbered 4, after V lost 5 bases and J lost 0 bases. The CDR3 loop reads CASSPGQGASTNEKLFF. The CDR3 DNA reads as TGTGCCAGCAGCCCGGGACAGGGGGCCTCAACTAATGAAAAACTGTTTTTT.

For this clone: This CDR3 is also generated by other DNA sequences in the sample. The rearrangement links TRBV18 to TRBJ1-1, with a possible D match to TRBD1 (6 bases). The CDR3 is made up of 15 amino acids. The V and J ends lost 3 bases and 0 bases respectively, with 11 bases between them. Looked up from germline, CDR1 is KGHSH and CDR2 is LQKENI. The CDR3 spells CASSPTGHMNTEAFF. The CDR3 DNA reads TGTGCCAGCTCACCGACAGGACACATGAACACTGAAGCTTTCTTT.

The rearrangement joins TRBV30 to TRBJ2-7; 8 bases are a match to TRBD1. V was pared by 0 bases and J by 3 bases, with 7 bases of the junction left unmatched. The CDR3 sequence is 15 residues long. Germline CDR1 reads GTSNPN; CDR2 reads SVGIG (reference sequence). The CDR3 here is CAWSVLTGEDYEQYF. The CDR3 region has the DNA TGTGCCTGGAGTGTACTGACAGGGGAGGACTACGAGCAGTACTTC. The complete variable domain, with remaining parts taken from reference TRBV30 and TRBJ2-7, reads SQTIHQWPATLVQPVGSPLSLECTVEGTSNPNLYWYRQAAGRGLQLLFYSVGIGQISSEVPQNLSASRPQDRQFILSSKKLLLSDSGFYLCAWSVLTGEDYEQYFGPGTRLTVT.

CDR3 protein: CASGNRNTEAFF. In DNA form, the CDR3 reads TGTGCCAGTGGAAACAGGAACACTGAAGCTTTCTTT. The gene calls are TRBV19 and TRBJ1-1; D gene unclear. CDR1 is LNHDA, CDR2 SQIVND, per germline (reference sequence). Trimming took off 8 bases at V and 1 base at J, with 8 bases between the two ends. This CDR3 is 12 amino acids long.

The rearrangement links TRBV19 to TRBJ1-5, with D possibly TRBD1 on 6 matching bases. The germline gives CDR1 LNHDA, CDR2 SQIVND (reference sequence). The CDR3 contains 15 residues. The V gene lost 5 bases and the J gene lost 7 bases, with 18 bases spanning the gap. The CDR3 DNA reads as TGTGCCAGTAGTCCCCACTTTCGGGGGGCCCAGCCCCAGCATTTT. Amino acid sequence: CASSPHFRGAQPQHF.

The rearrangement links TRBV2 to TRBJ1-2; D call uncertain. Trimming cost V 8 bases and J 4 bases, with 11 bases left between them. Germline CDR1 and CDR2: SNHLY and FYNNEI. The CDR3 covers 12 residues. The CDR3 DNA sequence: TGTGCCAGCGGCGAGGGATTCTATGGCTACACCTTC. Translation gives CASGEGFYGYTF.

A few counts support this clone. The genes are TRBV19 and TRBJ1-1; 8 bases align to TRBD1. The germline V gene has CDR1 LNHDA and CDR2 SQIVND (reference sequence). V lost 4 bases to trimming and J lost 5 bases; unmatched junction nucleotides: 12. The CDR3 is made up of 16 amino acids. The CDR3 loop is CASSKNQGAKGTEAFF. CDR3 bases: TGTGCCAGTAGTAAAAATCAGGGGGCTAAAGGGACTGAAGCTTTCTTT.

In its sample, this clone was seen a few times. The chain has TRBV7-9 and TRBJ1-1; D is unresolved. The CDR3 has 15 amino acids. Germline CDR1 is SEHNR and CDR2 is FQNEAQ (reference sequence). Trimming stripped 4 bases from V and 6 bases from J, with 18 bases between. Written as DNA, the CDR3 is TGTGCCAGCAGCTCCCTAGGCGGGTTGGGTGCTGAAGCTTTCTTT. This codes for CASSSLGGLGAEAFF.

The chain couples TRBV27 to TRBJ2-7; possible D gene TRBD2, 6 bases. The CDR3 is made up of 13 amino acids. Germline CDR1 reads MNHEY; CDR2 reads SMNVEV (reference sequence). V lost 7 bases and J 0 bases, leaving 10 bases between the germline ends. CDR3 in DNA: TGTGCCAGCACGCGGAGGGGCTCCTACGAGCAGTACTTC. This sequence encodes CASTRRGSYEQYF.

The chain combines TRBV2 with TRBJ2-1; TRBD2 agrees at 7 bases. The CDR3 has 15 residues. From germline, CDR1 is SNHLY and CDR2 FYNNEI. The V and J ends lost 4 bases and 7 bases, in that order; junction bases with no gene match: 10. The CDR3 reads CASSGEGGQGNEQFF. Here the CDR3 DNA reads TGTGCCAGCAGTGGGGAGGGAGGGCAAGGGAATGAGCAGTTCTTC.